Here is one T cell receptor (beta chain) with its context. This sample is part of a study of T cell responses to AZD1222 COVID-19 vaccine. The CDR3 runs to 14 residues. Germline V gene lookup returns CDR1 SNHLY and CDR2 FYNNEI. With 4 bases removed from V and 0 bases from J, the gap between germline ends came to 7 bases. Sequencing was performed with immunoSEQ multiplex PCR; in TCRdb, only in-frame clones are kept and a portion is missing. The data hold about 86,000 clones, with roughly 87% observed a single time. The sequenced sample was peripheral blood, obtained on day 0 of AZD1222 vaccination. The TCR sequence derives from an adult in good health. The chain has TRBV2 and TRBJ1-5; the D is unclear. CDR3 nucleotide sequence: TGTGCCAGCAGTGCACAGTATAGCAATCAGCCCCAGCATTTT. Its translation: CASSAQYSNQPQHF. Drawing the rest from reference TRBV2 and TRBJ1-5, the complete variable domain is EPEVTQTPSHQVTQMGQEVILRCVPISNHLYFYWYRQILGQKVEFLVSFYNNEISEKSEIFDDQFSVERPDGSNFTLKIRSTKLEDSAMYFCASSAQYSNQPQHFGDGTRLSIL.